This T cell receptor (beta chain) was retrieved from a study of T cell responses to AZD1222 COVID-19 vaccine. In the study overall: Second-dose timings of about 4 or about 12 weeks were pooled.

Repertoires were generated with immunoSEQ multiplex PCR, while TCRdb's copy carries only in-frame clones and drops some. The sample consists of over 60,000 clones, roughly 87% of them appearing once. In the case of this clone: Its specificity is unknown.

Study-level points and caveats: Donors were chiefly white British, with a greater number of females, and clonal diversity was perhaps underestimated. Repertoire sampling happened only post peak T cell response.

V lost 0 bases to trimming and J lost 4 bases, with 15 bases between them. The CDR3 consists of 16 residues. Per germline, CDR1 MNHNS and CDR2 SASEGT. Sequenced material: peripheral blood, taken on day 0 of AZD1222 vaccination. The clonotype was recovered from an adult in good health. The chain employs TRBV6-1 and TRBJ1-2; D is unresolved. The CDR3 region is CASSEAWGDKAYGYTF. CDR3 in DNA: TGTGCCAGCAGTGAAGCGTGGGGAGATAAGGCCTATGGCTACACCTTC.